Listed below are T cell receptor beta chains from one sample, sequenced in a study of T cells after yellow fever vaccination. TCRdb reanalysed the 5' RACE reads using MiXCR and keeps one entry per CDR3 protein. The sample has around 400,000 distinct CDR3 sequences, around 10% seen once. The specimen was PBMCs, collected on the day of the first yellow fever vaccination. These receptors all stem from a man aged 18 to 35 who received the YFV17D yellow fever vaccine. Both conserved end residues are part of each CDR3. The order of the fields is CDR3 protein, CDR3 DNA, J gene, V gene, clone size, D gene. The D gene is left open where the match is weak. Size is stated for part of the rows, as once, few or many counts, or as a class when the clone is expanded.

CASSRGTKETQYF TGTGCCAGCAGCCGAGGGACTAAAGAGACCCAGTACTTC TRBJ2-5 TRBV13 . TRBD2
CASSLYPGTSGANEQFF TGTGCCAGCAGTTTATACCCTGGGACTAGCGGGGCTAATGAGCAGTTCTTC TRBJ2-1 TRBV28 few TRBD2
CASSFGFGSEAFF TGTGCCAGCAGCTTCGGGTTTGGGAGTGAAGCTTTCTTT TRBJ1-1 TRBV7-6 . .
CASSFGQGRSPLHF TGTGCCAGCAGTTTCGGACAGGGGCGGTCACCCCTCCACTTT TRBJ1-6 TRBV6-5 . TRBD1
CASSLDSANYGYTF TGTGCCAGCAGCCTGGATTCAGCTAACTATGGCTACACCTTC TRBJ1-2 TRBV3-1 . .
CATSGFGGVPNYNEQFF TGTGCCACCAGTGGTTTTGGGGGGGTGCCGAACTACAATGAGCAGTTCTTC TRBJ2-1 TRBV24-1 few TRBD2
CASSPDRTSYEQYF TGTGCCAGCAGCCCTGACAGAACCTCCTACGAGCAGTACTTC TRBJ2-7 TRBV6-1 . .
CASSQVNDQREPYF TGCGCCAGCAGCCAAGTGAACGACCAGCGGGAGCCGTACTTC TRBJ2-5 TRBV4-1 . TRBD2
CSAREFRYSYNEQFF TGCAGTGCTAGAGAGTTCCGGTACTCCTACAATGAGCAGTTCTTC TRBJ2-1 TRBV20-1 . .
CASSSGQGSGTEAFF TGCGCCAGCTCGTCGGGGCAGGGGAGTGGCACTGAAGCTTTCTTT TRBJ1-1 TRBV5-1 few .
CASMIAGADEQFF TGTGCCAGCATGATCGCGGGGGCTGACGAGCAGTTCTTC TRBJ2-1 TRBV2 few .
CASCQGTGQETQYF TGTGCCAGCTGCCAGGGGACAGGCCAAGAGACCCAGTACTTC TRBJ2-5 TRBV12-3/TRBV12-4 few TRBD1
CASETGNQPQHF TGCGCCAGCGAAACAGGGAATCAGCCCCAGCATTTT TRBJ1-5 TRBV23-1 few .
CASSLGPPGRVRNQPQHF TGTGCCAGCAGTTTAGGTCCCCCGGGCAGGGTAAGGAATCAGCCCCAGCATTTT TRBJ1-5 TRBV12-3/TRBV12-4 few .
CASSLAGAELWNTQYF TGCGCCAGCAGCTTGGCAGGCGCCGAGCTGTGGAATACGCAGTATTTT TRBJ2-3 TRBV5-1 . .
CAISARQGASKRGANSPLHF TGTGCCATCAGTGCAAGACAGGGGGCTTCTAAACGGGGCGCAAATTCACCCCTCCACTTT TRBJ1-6 TRBV10-3 . TRBD1
CASNLSPLPLAKNIQYF TGTGCCAGCAACCTAAGCCCACTCCCACTAGCCAAAAACATTCAGTACTTC TRBJ2-4 TRBV6-1 . .
CASSQGFGRERYF TGCGCCAGCAGCCAAGGTTTCGGTCGGGAACGGTACTTC TRBJ2-4 TRBV4-3 few .
CSVVPGGQLMTQYF TGCAGCGTTGTGCCGGGGGGGCAATTGATGACCCAGTACTTC TRBJ2-5 TRBV29-1 . TRBD2
CATSRDRNEQFF TGTGCCACCAGCAGAGATCGCAATGAGCAGTTCTTC TRBJ2-1 TRBV15 . .
CAISYTDLTGYTF TGTGCCATCAGCTACACGGACTTAACGGGCTACACCTTC TRBJ1-2 TRBV2 . .
CASRDRVRTDTQYF TGTGCCAGCAGGGACAGGGTGCGAACAGATACGCAGTATTTT TRBJ2-3 TRBV12-3/TRBV12-4 many TRBD1
CASSLVQGGNSPLHF TGTGCCAGCAGTTTAGTACAGGGCGGCAATTCACCCCTCCACTTT TRBJ1-6 TRBV12-3/TRBV12-4 few .
CASNQEGTHWAATQYF TGTGCCAGCAACCAAGAAGGGACACACTGGGCAGCTACGCAGTATTTT TRBJ2-3 TRBV14 . .
CASSPQATNEKLFF TGTGCCAGCAGCCCCCAGGCAACTAATGAAAAACTGTTTTTT TRBJ1-4 TRBV4-2 few .
CASSLGGLEETQYF TGTGCCAGCAGCTTAGGGGGCCTGGAAGAGACCCAGTACTTC TRBJ2-5 TRBV7-2 many .